Listed here are 20 T cell receptor beta chains from one sample, sequenced in a study of blood T cell repertoires in COVID-19. Produced via immunoSEQ multiplex PCR; TCRdb's table is partial and in-frame only. The sample has about 210,000 clones, 85% seen once. The sequencing input was peripheral blood. These receptors were collected from a man aged 50-60 years with COVID-19, enrolled during active disease.

The rearrangement uses TRBV5-1 and TRBJ2-7, with TRBD2 matching over 10 bases. Germline values: CDR1 SGHRS, CDR2 YFSETQ. The CDR3 totals 17 residues. V was clipped by 0 bases and J by 2 bases; unmatched bases: 8. The CDR3 region is CASSLEIGLAGAYEQYF. DNA for the CDR3: TGCGCCAGCAGCTTGGAGATTGGGCTAGCGGGGGCCTACGAGCAGTACTTC.

The rearrangement uses TRBV4-1 and TRBJ2-7; no definite D call. Germline CDR1 is MGHRA and CDR2 is YSYEKL. The V end was cut by 4 bases, the J end by 4 bases, with 11 bases between. There are 13 residues in the CDR3. The CDR3: CASSRREEYEQYF. The CDR3 DNA reads TGCGCCAGCAGCCGGCGAGAGGAGTACGAGCAGTACTTC.

The genes are TRBV28 and TRBJ1-5; weak D call: TRBD1 (5 bases). This CDR3 has 12 amino acids. V was cut by 7 bases and J by 11 bases, with 15 bases left in between. Germline V gene sequence: CDR1 MDHEN, CDR2 SYDVKM. DNA for the CDR3: TGTGCCAGCACCGGCCTTCGGGGGGCCCAGCATTTT. Amino acids: CASTGLRGAQHF.

CDR3 in amino acids: CASSPRQVSNEKLFF. Here the CDR3 DNA reads TGTGCCAGCAGCCCTCGACAGGTATCTAATGAAAAACTGTTTTTT. This chain connects TRBV27 to TRBJ1-4; tentative D call: TRBD1 (6 bases). V was shortened by 6 bases and J by 3 bases, with 14 bases between the two germline ends. Germline assignment: CDR1 MNHEY and CDR2 SMNVEV (reference sequence). This CDR3 spans 15 amino acids.

This chain connects TRBV18 to TRBJ1-1, with 12 bases matching TRBD1. CDR1 and CDR2 from the germline V gene are KGHSH and LQKENI. This CDR3 has 14 residues. Trimming removed 6 bases from V and 7 bases from J; junction bases left unmatched: 6. CDR3 in amino acids: CASSPGTGGLEAFF. The CDR3 bases are TGTGCCAGCTCTCCCGGGACAGGGGGCCTTGAAGCTTTCTTT.

J is TRBJ2-7 and V is TRBV7-9; 7 bases are shared with TRBD1. V dropped 1 base and J dropped 3; count of bases not matched to a gene: 3. The CDR3 loop spans 14 amino acids. CDR1 is SEHNR, CDR2 FQNEAQ, per germline (reference sequence). CDR3 bases: TGTGCCAGCAGCTTAGACAGGGGAAGCTACGAGCAGTACTTC. Its translation is CASSLDRGSYEQYF.

The chain carries TRBV7-3 and TRBJ2-7; a possible D gene is TRBD1 (5 bases). Germline V gene sequence: CDR1 SGHTA, CDR2 FQGTGA. This CDR3 is built from 14 residues. V was pared by 1 base and J by 0 bases, with 7 bases between. The CDR3 region is CASSLSRDSYEQYF. The CDR3 bases are TGTGCCAGCAGCTTAAGCAGGGACTCCTACGAGCAGTACTTC.

This clone was detected once. The V gene is TRBV4-2, the J gene TRBJ2-3; weak D call: TRBD2 (5 bases). The CDR3 runs to 16 residues. Trimming shortened V by 5 bases and J by 2 bases, and 17 bases separated the two germline ends. The germline gives CDR1 LGHNA, CDR2 YNFKEQ. The CDR3 here is CASSKTSSSSTDTQYF. CDR3 in DNA: TGTGCCAGCAGCAAAACTAGTTCCTCCTCCACAGATACGCAGTATTTT.

The chain combines TRBV5-4 with TRBJ1-3, with D possibly matching TRBD1 (6 bases). Trimming took 7 bases from V and 2 from J, leaving 16 bases between them. The CDR3 has 15 residues. Germline assignment: CDR1 SGHNT and CDR2 YYREEE (reference sequence). The CDR3: CASALQGPAGNTIYF. CDR3 bases: TGTGCCAGCGCCCTACAGGGCCCCGCTGGAAACACCATATATTTT.

V gene TRBV7-3 combines with J gene TRBJ1-3; 7 bases fit TRBD1. Trimming removed 9 bases from V and 2 bases from J; junction bases left unmatched: 4. CDR1 is SGHTA, CDR2 FQGTGA, per germline. The CDR3 has 13 amino acids. CDR3 sequence: CASTTGPGNTIYF. The CDR3 DNA follows: TGTGCCAGTACGACAGGGCCTGGAAACACCATATATTTT.

V and J are TRBV27 and TRBJ2-5; D unresolved. The V and J ends lost 3 bases and 2 bases respectively, with 10 bases between them. This CDR3 comprises 14 residues. Per germline, CDR1 MNHEY and CDR2 SMNVEV (reference sequence). The CDR3 reads CASSFSGPQETQYF. The CDR3, as DNA: TGTGCCAGCAGTTTTTCAGGCCCGCAAGAGACCCAGTACTTC.

This rearrangement joins TRBV4-2 to TRBJ2-7; possible D gene TRBD1, 6 bases. CDR1 LGHNA and CDR2 YNFKEQ come from the germline V gene. Between the trimmed V and J ends, which lost 0 bases and 0 bases, there was a span of 9 bases. The CDR3 runs 15 residues. Here the CDR3 reads CASSQEAQGSYEQYF. CDR3 coding DNA: TGTGCCAGCAGCCAAGAAGCACAGGGCTCCTACGAGCAGTACTTC.

This clone was seen a handful of times. The chain has TRBV11-2 and TRBJ2-1; D possibly corresponds to TRBD1 (6 bases). V was pared by 3 bases and J by 6 bases, with 15 bases between. The CDR3 is 15 residues long. Germline V CDR1 and CDR2: SGHAT, FQNNGV. CDR3 residues: CASSLGTSHGNEQFF. CDR3 coding DNA: TGTGCCAGCAGCTTGGGGACAAGTCACGGCAATGAGCAGTTCTTC. Using reference TRBV11-2 and TRBJ2-1 for the parts outside the CDR3, the full variable domain is EAGVAQSPRYKIIEKRQSVAFWCNPISGHATLYWYQQILGQGPKLLIQFQNNGVVDDSQLPKDRFSAERLKGVDSTLKIQPAKLEDSAVYLCASSLGTSHGNEQFFGPGTRLTVL.

The rearrangement joins TRBV5-6 to TRBJ2-5, with D possibly TRBD2 on 6 matching bases. The length of the CDR3 is 17 residues. From germline, CDR1 is SGHDT and CDR2 YYEEEE. V lost 0 bases, J lost 0 bases, and 15 bases lay in between. CDR3 nucleotide sequence: TGTGCCAGCAGCTTGGCCGGAGGGGCAGGGAACCAAGAGACCCAGTACTTC. As protein: CASSLAGGAGNQETQYF.

The V gene is TRBV1, the J gene TRBJ2-2; the D call in the table, TRBD1, was not verified against the DNA. TRBV1 counts as a pseudogene. The CDR3 runs to 15 residues. The CDR3 nucleotides are TGCACCAGCAGGGCACAGGGGGCAGAGACCGGGGAGCTGTTTTTT. Protein: CTSRAQGAETGELFF.

The chain has TRBV5-1 and TRBJ1-3; 9 positions agree with TRBD1. The V and J ends lost 4 bases and 2 bases, in that order; junction bases with no gene match: 10. The CDR3 loop spans 17 amino acids. Germline V gives CDR1 SGHRS, CDR2 YFSETQ. The DNA for the CDR3 is TGCGCCAGCAGCCCCGGGACAGGGAGAATGACTGGAAACACCATATATTTT. It translates to CASSPGTGRMTGNTIYF.

The V gene is TRBV21-1, the J gene TRBJ1-3; TRBD1, as called in the table, went unchecked against the DNA. TRBV21-1 is flagged as a pseudogene. The CDR3 runs 15 residues. As DNA, the CDR3 is TGTGCCAGCAGCAAAGGGGTGGGGCCAAGAAACACCATATATTTT. It specifies CASSKGVGPRNTIYF.

This clone was seen only a few times. The V and J genes are TRBV6-2 or TRBV6-3 and TRBJ1-5; tentatively, D is TRBD1 (6 bases). The CDR3 sequence is 15 residues long. The ends were cut back, 0 bases at V and 4 bases at J, with 10 bases in the middle. CDR1 is MNHEY and CDR2 is SVGEGT in the germline V gene. The CDR3 DNA reads TGTGCCAGCAGTTACTCGGGGGCAGGGAATCAGCCCCAGCATTTT. Its protein product is CASSYSGAGNQPQHF.

The chain employs TRBV2 and TRBJ2-7; 7 nucleotides align to TRBD1. Germline values: CDR1 SNHLY, CDR2 FYNNEI. V shed 3 bases, J shed 0 bases, and the junction held 11 bases outside the gene matches. The CDR3 runs to 17 residues. CDR3 sequence: CASSDILTGPSSYEQYF. The DNA for the CDR3 is TGTGCCAGCAGTGACATCCTGACAGGGCCAAGCTCCTACGAGCAGTACTTC.

J is TRBJ2-7 and V is TRBV28; 9 positions match TRBD1. Unmatched junction bases numbered 10, after V lost 5 bases and J lost 5 bases. Germline V gene lookup returns CDR1 MDHEN and CDR2 SYDVKM. The CDR3 length is 15 residues. CDR3 nucleotides: TGTGCCAGCAGTGCCCCCGGGACAGGGTTCAACGAGCAGTACTTC. It yields the protein CASSAPGTGFNEQYF.